This T cell receptor beta chain was captured by sequencing in a study of OX40 agonist ivuxolimab in advanced cancers. Germline loops: CDR1 LNHDA, CDR2 SQIVND (reference sequence). The CDR3 runs to 12 residues. V shed 1 base and J shed 10 bases, with 8 bases lying between them. In this sample, this clone turned up a few times. Method: immunoSEQ multiplex PCR; TCRdb's copy keeps in-frame clones and lacks some. The sample records about 15,000 clones, roughly 85% being singletons. J is TRBJ2-1 and V is TRBV19; D is perhaps TRBD2 (5 bases). The TCR comes from an adult with an advanced solid tumor such as melanoma, head and neck, liver or kidney cancer. The sample in question was CD4+ or CD8+ T cells sorted from blood, obtained in a trial of the OX40 agonist ivuxolimab. The CDR3 nucleotides are TGTGCCAGTAGTATAGGAGGGCGCGAGCAGTTCTTC. This translates into CASSIGGREQFF.